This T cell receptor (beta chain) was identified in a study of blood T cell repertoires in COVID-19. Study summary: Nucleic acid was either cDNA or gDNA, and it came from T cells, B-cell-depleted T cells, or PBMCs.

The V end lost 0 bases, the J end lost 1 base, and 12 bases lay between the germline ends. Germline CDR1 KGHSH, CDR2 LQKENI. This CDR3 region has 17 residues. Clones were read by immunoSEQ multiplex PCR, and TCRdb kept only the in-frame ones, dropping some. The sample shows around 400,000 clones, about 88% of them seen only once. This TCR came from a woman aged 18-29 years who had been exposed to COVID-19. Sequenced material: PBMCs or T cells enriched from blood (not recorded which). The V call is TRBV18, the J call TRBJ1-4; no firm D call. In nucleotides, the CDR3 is TGTGCCAGCTCACCACCGGTCGCAGGAGGAACTAATGAAAAACTGTTTTTT. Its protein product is CASSPPVAGGTNEKLFF.